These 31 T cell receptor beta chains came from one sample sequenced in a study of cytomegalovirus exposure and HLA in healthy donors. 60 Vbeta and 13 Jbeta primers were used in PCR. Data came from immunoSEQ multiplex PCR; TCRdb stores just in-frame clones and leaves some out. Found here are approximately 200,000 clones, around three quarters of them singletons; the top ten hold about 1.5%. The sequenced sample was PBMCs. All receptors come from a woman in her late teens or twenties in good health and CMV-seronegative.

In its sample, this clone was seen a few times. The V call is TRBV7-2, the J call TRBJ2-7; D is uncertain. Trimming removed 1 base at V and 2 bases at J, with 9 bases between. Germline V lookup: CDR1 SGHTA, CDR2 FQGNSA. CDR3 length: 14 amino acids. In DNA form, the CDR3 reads TGTGCCAGCAGCTTAGTAGCAGCAGCCTACGAGCAGTACTTC. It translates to CASSLVAAAYEQYF.

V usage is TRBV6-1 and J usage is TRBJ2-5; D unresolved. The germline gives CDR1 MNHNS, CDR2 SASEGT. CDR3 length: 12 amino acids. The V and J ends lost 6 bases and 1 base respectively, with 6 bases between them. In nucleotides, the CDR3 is TGTGCCAGCAGGCCAGGCCAAGAGACCCAGTACTTC. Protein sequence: CASRPGQETQYF.

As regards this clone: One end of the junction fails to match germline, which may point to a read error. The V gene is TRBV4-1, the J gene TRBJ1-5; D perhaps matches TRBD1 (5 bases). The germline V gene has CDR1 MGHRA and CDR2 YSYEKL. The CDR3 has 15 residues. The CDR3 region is CTSSQEVNRGQPQHF. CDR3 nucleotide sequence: TGCACCAGCAGCCAAGAGGTGAATCGGGGGCAGCCCCAGCATTTT.

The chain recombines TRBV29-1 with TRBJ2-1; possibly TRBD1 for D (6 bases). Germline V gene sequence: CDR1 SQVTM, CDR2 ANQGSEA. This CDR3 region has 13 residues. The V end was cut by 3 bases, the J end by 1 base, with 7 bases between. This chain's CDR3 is CSVDQGSYNEQFF. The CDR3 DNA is TGCAGCGTTGATCAGGGGTCCTACAATGAGCAGTTCTTC.

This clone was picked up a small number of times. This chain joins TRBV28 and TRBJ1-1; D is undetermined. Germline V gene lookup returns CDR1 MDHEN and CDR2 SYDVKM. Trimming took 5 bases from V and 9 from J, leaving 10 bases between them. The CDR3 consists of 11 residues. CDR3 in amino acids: CASSGQTKAFF. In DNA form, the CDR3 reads TGTGCCAGCAGTGGCCAAACTAAAGCTTTCTTT.

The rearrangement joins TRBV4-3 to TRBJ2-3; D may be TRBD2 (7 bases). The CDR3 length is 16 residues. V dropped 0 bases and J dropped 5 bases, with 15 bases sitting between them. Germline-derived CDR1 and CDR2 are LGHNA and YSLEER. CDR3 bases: TGCGCCAGCAGCCAAGATCCGGGGGGCGCAATAGATACGCAGTATTTT. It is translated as CASSQDPGGAIDTQYF.

This CDR3 reads CASSPRGHSDSPLHF. In nucleotides, the CDR3 is TGTGCCAGCAGTCCCAGGGGGCATAGTGATTCACCCCTCCACTTT. The chain is built from TRBV27 and TRBJ1-6; 8 nucleotides line up with TRBD1. CDR1 and CDR2 (germline): MNHEY, SMNVEV (reference sequence). The CDR3 length is 15 residues. V dropped 5 bases and J dropped 8; count of bases not matched to a gene: 8.

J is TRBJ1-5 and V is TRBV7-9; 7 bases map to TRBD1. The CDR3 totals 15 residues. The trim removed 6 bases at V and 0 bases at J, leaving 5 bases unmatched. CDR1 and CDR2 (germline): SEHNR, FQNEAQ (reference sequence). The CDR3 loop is CASSSGTASNQPQHF. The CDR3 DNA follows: TGTGCCAGCAGTTCCGGGACAGCTAGCAATCAGCCCCAGCATTTT.

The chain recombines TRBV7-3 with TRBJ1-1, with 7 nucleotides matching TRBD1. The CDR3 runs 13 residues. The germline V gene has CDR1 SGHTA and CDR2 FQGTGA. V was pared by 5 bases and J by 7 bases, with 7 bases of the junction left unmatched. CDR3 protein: CASSRGLGSEAFF. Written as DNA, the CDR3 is TGTGCCAGCAGCAGGGGGCTTGGGAGTGAAGCTTTCTTT. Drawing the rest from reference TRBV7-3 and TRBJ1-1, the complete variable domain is GAGVSQTPSNKVTEKGKYVELRCDPISGHTALYWYRQSLGQGPEFLIYFQGTGAADDSGLPNDRFFAVRPEGSVSTLKIQRTERGDSAVYLCASSRGLGSEAFFGQGTRLTVV.

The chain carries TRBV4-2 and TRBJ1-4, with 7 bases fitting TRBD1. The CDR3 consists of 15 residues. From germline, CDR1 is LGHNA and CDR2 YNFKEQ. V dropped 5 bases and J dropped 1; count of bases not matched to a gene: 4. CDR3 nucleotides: TGTGCCAGCAGCTTTAACAGGGGAACTAATGAAAAACTGTTTTTT. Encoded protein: CASSFNRGTNEKLFF.

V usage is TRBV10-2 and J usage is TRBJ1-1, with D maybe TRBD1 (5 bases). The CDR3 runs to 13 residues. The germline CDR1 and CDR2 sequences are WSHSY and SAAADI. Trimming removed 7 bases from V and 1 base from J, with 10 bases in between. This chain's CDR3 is CASMAGENTEAFF. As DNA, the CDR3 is TGCGCCAGCATGGCGGGGGAGAACACTGAAGCTTTCTTT.

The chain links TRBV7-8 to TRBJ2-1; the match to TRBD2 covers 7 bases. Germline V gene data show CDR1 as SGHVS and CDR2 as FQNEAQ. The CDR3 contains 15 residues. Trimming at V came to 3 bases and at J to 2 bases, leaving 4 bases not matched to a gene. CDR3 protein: CASSLGRGTYNEQFF. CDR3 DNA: TGTGCCAGCAGCTTGGGGCGGGGGACCTACAATGAGCAGTTCTTC.

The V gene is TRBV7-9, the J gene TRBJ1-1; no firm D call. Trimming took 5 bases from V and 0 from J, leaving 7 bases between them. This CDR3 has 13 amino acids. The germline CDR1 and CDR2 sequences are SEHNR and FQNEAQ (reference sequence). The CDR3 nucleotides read TGTGCCAGCAGCCCCCGAGTGAACACTGAAGCTTTCTTT. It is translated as CASSPRVNTEAFF. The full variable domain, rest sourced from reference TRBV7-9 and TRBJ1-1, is DTGVSQNPRHKITKRGQNVTFRCDPISEHNRLYWYRQTLGQGPEFLTYFQNEAQLEKSRLLSDRFSAERPKGSFSTLEIQRTEQGDSAMYLCASSPRVNTEAFFGQGTRLTVV.

Written as DNA, the CDR3 is TGTGCCAGCAGCGATAACCTGCACGGGACAGGGGGATACAATGAGCAGTTCTTC. Amino acids: CASSDNLHGTGGYNEQFF. This chain joins TRBV9 and TRBJ2-1, with 11 bases aligning to TRBD1. Germline assignment: CDR1 SGDLS and CDR2 YYNGEE. With V trimmed by 3 bases and J by 4 bases, 12 bases remained unmatched. The CDR3 covers 18 residues.

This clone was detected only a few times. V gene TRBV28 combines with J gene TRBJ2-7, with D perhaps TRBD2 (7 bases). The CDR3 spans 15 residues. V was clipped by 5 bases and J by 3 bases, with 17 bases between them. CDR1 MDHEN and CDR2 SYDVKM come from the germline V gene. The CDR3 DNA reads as TGTGCCAGCAGTAGGAAGGGGGGGTTAGTCTACGAGCAGTACTTC. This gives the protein CASSRKGGLVYEQYF.

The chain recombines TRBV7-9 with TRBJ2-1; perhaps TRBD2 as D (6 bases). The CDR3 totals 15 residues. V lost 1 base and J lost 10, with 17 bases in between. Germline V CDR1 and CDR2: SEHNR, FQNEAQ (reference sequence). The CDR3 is CASSLEEGYSREQFF. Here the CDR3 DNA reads TGTGCCAGCAGCTTAGAGGAGGGGTATTCACGGGAGCAGTTCTTC. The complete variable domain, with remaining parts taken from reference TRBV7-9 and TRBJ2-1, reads DTGVSQNPRHKITKRGQNVTFRCDPISEHNRLYWYRQTLGQGPEFLTYFQNEAQLEKSRLLSDRFSAERPKGSFSTLEIQRTEQGDSAMYLCASSLEEGYSREQFFGPGTRLTVL.

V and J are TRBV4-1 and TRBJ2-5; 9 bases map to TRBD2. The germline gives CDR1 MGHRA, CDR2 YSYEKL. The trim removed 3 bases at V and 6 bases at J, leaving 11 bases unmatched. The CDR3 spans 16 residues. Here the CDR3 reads CASSQVPAGGGQTQYF. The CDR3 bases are TGCGCCAGCAGCCAGGTTCCAGCGGGGGGCGGACAGACCCAGTACTTC.

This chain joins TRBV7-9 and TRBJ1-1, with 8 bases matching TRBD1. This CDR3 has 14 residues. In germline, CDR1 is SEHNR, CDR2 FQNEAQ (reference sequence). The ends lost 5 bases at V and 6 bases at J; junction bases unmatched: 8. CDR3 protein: CASSPDRDRAEAFF. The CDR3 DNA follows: TGTGCCAGCAGCCCGGACAGGGACCGAGCTGAAGCTTTCTTT.

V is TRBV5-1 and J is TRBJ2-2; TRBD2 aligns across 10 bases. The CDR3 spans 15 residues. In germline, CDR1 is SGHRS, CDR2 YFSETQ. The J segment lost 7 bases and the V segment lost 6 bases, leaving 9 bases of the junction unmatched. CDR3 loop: CASTPSGSRNGELFF. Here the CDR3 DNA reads TGCGCCAGCACTCCTAGCGGGAGCAGGAACGGGGAGCTGTTTTTT.

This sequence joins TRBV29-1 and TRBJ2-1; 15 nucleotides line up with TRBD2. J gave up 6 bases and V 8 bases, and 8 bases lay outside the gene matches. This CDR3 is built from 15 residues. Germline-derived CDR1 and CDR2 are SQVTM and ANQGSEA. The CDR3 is CSISGLAGGRNEQFF. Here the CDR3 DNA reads TGCAGCATATCAGGACTAGCGGGGGGGCGCAATGAGCAGTTCTTC.

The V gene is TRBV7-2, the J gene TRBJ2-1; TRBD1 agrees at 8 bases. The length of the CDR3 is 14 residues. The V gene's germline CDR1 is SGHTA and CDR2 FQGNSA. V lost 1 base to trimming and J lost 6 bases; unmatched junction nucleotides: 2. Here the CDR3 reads CASSLGQGFNEQFF. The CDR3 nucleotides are TGTGCCAGCAGCTTAGGACAGGGGTTCAATGAGCAGTTCTTC.

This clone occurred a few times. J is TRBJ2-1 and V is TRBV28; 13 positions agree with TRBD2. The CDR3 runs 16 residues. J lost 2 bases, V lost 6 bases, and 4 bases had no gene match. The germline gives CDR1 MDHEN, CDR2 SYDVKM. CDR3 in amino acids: CASRTGLAGPYNEQFF. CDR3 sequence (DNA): TGTGCCAGCAGAACGGGACTAGCGGGACCCTACAATGAGCAGTTCTTC.

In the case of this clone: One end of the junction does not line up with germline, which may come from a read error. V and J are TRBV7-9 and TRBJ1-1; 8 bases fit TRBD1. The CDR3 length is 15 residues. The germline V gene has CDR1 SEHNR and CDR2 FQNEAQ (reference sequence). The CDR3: CSSSLGRTGLTEAFF. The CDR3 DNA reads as TGTTCCAGCAGCTTAGGACGGACAGGGCTCACTGAAGCTTTCTTT.

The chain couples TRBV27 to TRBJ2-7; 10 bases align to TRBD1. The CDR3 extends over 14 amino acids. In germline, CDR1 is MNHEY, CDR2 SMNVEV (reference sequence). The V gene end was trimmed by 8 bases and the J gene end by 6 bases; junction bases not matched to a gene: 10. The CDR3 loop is CASGRTGGRSEQYF. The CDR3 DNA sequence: TGTGCCAGCGGGAGGACAGGGGGTAGAAGCGAGCAGTACTTC.

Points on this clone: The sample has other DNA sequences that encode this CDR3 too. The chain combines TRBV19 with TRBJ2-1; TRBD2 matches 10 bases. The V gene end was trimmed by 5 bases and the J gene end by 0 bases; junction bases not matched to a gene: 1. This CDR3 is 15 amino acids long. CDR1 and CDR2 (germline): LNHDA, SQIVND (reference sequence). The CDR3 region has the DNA TGTGCCAGTAGTCCTAGCGGGAGCTCCTACAATGAGCAGTTCTTC. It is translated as CASSPSGSSYNEQFF.

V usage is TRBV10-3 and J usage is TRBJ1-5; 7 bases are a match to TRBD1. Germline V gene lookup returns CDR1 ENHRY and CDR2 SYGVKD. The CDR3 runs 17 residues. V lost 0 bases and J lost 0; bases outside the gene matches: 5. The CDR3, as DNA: TGTGCCATCAGTGAGTCGGTGGGGACAGATAGCAATCAGCCCCAGCATTTT. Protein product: CAISESVGTDSNQPQHF.

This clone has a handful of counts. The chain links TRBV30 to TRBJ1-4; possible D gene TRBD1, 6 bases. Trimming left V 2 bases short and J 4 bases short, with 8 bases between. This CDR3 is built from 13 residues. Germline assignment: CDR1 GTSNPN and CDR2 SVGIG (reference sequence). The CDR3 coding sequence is TGTGCCTGGAGTACAGGGATTAATGAAAAACTGTTTTTT. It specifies CAWSTGINEKLFF.

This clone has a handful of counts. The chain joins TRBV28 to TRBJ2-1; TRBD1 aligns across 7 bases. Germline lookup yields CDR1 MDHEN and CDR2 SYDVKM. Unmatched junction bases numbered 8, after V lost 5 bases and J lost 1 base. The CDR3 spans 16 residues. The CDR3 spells CASSAQGQLSYNEQFF. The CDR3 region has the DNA TGTGCCAGCAGTGCCCAGGGACAGTTGTCCTACAATGAGCAGTTCTTC.

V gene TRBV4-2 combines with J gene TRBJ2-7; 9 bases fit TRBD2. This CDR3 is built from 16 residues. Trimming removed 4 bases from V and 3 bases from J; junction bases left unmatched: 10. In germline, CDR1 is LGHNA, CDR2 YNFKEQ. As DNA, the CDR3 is TGTGCCAGCAGCCCGAACGCGGCTAGCGGGGTCTACGAGCAGTACTTC. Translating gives CASSPNAASGVYEQYF.

Here the CDR3 DNA reads TGTGCCAGTAGTATAACCCCTCGACAGGGAGTGAACACTGAAGCTTTCTTT. Amino acid sequence: CASSITPRQGVNTEAFF. V and J are TRBV19 and TRBJ1-1, with 7 bases fitting TRBD1. The CDR3 runs 17 residues. V gave up 2 bases and J gave up 0 bases; unmatched junction bases: 9. Germline V gene lookup returns CDR1 LNHDA and CDR2 SQIVND (reference sequence).

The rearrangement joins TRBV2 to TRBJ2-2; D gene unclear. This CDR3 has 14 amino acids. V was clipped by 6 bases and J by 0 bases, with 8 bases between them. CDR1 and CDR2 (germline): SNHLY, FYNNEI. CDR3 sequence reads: CASRADTNTGELFF. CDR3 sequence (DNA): TGTGCCAGCAGGGCGGATACGAACACCGGGGAGCTGTTTTTT.